Below, one TCR beta chain is given with its context. The sample originates from a study of blood T cell repertoires in COVID-19. Measured with immunoSEQ multiplex PCR; TCRdb has only the in-frame clones, and not every one. The sample gives 100,000 to 150,000 clones, approximately 81% of which show up once; roughly 5% is in the top ten. Sequencing was carried out using peripheral blood. This TCR was sampled from a man in his sixties with acute or convalescent COVID-19.

Here the CDR3 reads CASSQAAGLAGMDEQFF. The DNA of the CDR3 is TGTGCCAGCAGCCAAGCCGCTGGACTAGCGGGGATGGATGAGCAGTTCTTC. The chain links TRBV3-1 (or the pseudogene TRBV3-2) to TRBJ2-1, with TRBD2 matching 12 bases. CDR3 size: 17 residues. Germline trimming cut 1 base from V and 8 bases from J; bases unmatched to any gene: 9. Germline V CDR1 and CDR2: LGHDT, YNNKEL (reference sequence).